This TCR beta chain derives from a study of cytomegalovirus exposure and HLA in healthy donors. Study findings and constraints: In a later analysis, HLA-associated TCR beta chains were more clonally expanded than equally common others. Cytomegalovirus-associated status was assigned to roughly 160 TCR beta chains. In a later analysis, V- and J-gene trimming of beta chains associated with a DCLRE1C missense variant, replicated independently.

Despite likely unrecorded immune exposures, the donors were nominally healthy at the time of sampling. A word on this clone: No antigen is known for it.

With 60 Vbeta and 13 Jbeta primers, the PCR was carried out. Sequencing was performed with immunoSEQ multiplex PCR; in TCRdb, only in-frame clones are kept and a portion is missing. There are roughly 71,000 clones in the sample; 55% to 65% occur only once, and around 2.7% lies in the top ten. The V gene's germline CDR1 is GTSNPN and CDR2 SVGIG (reference sequence). The J segment lost 16 bases and the V segment lost 2 bases, leaving 8 bases of the junction unmatched. This CDR3 comprises 12 residues. V usage is TRBV30 and J usage is TRBJ2-1, with 10 bases matching TRBD2. Sequenced: PBMCs. This clonotype originated in a man younger than 40 in good health and CMV-seronegative. CDR3 bases: TGTGCCTGGAGTCTTGGTAGCGGGGGGCATTTCTTC. Translated: CAWSLGSGGHFF.